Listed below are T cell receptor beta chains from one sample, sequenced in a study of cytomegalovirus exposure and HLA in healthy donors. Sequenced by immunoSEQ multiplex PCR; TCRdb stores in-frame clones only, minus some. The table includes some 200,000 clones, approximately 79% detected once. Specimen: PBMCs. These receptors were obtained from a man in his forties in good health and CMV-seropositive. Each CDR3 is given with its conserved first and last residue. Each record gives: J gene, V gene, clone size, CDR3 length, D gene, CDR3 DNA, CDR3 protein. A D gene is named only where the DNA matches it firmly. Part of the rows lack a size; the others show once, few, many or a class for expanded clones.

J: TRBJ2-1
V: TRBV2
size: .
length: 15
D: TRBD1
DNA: TGTGCCAGCAGTGACGGGACAGGGATCAACAATGAGCAGTTCTTC
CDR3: CASSDGTGINNEQFF

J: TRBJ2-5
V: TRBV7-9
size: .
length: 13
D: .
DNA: TGTGCCAGCAGCTTCCAGGGACAAGAGACCCAGTACTTC
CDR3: CASSFQGQETQYF

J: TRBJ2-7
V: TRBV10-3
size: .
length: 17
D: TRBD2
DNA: TGTGCCATCAGTGAACAAGGACTAGCGGGGGCCTCCTACGAGCAGTACTTC
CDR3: CAISEQGLAGASYEQYF

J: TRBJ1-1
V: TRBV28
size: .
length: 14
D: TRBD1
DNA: TGTGCCAGCAGTTCAGGGGGAATGAACACTGAAGCTTTCTTT
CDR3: CASSSGGMNTEAFF

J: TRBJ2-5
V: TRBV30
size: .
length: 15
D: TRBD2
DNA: TGTGCCTGGAGTGGACTAGCGGGGGGACAAGAGACCCAGTACTTC
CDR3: CAWSGLAGGQETQYF

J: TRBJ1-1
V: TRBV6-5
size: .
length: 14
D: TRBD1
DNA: TGTGCCAGCAGTACACAGGGGGAGGGAACTGAAGCTTTCTTT
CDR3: CASSTQGEGTEAFF

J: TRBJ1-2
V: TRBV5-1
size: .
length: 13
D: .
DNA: TGCGCCAGCAGTAAAGGGGACACCTATGGCTACACCTTC
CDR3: CASSKGDTYGYTF

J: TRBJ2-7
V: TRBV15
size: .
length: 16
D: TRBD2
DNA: TGTGCCACCAGCAGAGGCGGGACTAGCGGGGGGTCAGAGCAGTACTTC
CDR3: CATSRGGTSGGSEQYF

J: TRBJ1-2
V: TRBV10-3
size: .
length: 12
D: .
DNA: TGTGCCATCAGTGTGGCAGAAGATGGCTACACCTTC
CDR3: CAISVAEDGYTF

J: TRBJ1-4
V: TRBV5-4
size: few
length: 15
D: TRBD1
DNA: TGTGCCAGCAGCTTGGGGACAGGGGTTTCGGAAAAACTGTTTTTT
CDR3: CASSLGTGVSEKLFF

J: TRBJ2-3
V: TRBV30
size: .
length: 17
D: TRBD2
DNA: TGTGCCTGGTTACAGGGTAGCGAGCGGGGGTTCATAAATACGCAGTATTTT
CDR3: CAWLQGSERGFINTQYF

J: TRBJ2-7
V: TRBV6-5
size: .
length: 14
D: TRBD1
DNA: TGTGCCAGCAGTTCGTGGACAGGGTTAGACGAGCAGTACTTC
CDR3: CASSSWTGLDEQYF

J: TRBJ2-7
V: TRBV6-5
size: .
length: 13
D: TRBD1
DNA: TGTGCCAGCGGGGACAGGGGCTCCTACGAGCAGTACTTC
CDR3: CASGDRGSYEQYF

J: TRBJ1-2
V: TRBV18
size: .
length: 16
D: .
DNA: TGTGCCAGCTCACCGTCTTCAACTACACCTGACTATGGCTACACCTTC
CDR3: CASSPSSTTPDYGYTF

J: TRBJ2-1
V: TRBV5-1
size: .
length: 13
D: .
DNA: TGCGCCAGCAGCGCAACTAGCTTCCATGAGCAGTTCTTC
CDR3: CASSATSFHEQFF

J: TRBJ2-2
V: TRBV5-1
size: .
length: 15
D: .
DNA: TGCGCCAGCAGCTTGATCCAGCGGAACACCGGGGAGCTGTTTTTT
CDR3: CASSLIQRNTGELFF